Detailed here is one T cell receptor beta chain. This receptor's antigen is unknown. No base quality information exists; no much larger clone differs at one position. The sample belongs to a study of T cell repertoires in MIS-A myocarditis (dated by TCRdb to about 2022). TCRbeta CDR3 regions were amplified with the immunoSEQ bias-controlled multiplex PCR and sequenced at high throughput. The source study handled its data this way. The immunoSEQ vendor pipeline collapsed and filtered CDR3 sequences to measure the abundance and frequency of each unique TCRbeta CDR3. Dominant CDR3 amino acid sequences were clustered with SARS-CoV-2-specific ImmuneCODE TCRbeta sequences by CD-HIT using a 90% global sequence identity threshold. A clone was classed as hyperexpanded at a frequency of 0.1 to 1 and as large at a frequency of 0.01 to 0.1. For the dominant clones, CDR3 amino acid sequences and V and J gene assignments were confirmed with MiXCR. The R stringdist package was used to calculate Levenshtein distances between the patient clonotypes and the ImmuneCODE hits. TCRdb took over this immuneACCESS table, retaining in-frame rearrangements with V and J assigned. Such tables are incomplete; in checked studies, under half of the missing clones stem from an unresolved V gene, and the remainder is unexplained. V and J calls and clone size are those listed in that table; D and trimming were worked out from the DNA. The sample contains 15,000 or so clones, 74% of them found a single time. Approximately 61% of the sample is held by the ten biggest clonotypes.

V is clipped by 0 bases and J by 9 bases, and the sequence between their germline boundaries is 19 bases long. From the germline V gene, CDR1 is SGHRS and CDR2 is YFSETQ. The CDR3 holds 16 amino acids from the cysteine to the phenylalanine. The CDR3 DNA has 48 bases and is translated from base 1. The QIAamp DNA FFPE kit was used to extract genomic DNA from formalin-fixed paraffin-embedded autopsy tissue. Input material: left ventricle heart tissue obtained at autopsy. The cell subset or site label of this sample denotes: cardiac tissue sample (left or right ventricle, interventricular septum, or pericardium). This receptor was taken from a man between 18 and 29 years old with fulminant myocarditis from multisystem inflammatory syndrome in adults (MIS-A) after COVID-19. The rearrangement combines TRBV5-1 with TRBJ2-1, and TRBD2 may be the D gene, going by 5 matching bases. CDR3 reads: CASSLASASIYAEQFF. The DNA sequence follows: TGCGCCAGCAGCTTGGCCTCGGCTAGCATCTACGCTGAGCAGTTCTTC.